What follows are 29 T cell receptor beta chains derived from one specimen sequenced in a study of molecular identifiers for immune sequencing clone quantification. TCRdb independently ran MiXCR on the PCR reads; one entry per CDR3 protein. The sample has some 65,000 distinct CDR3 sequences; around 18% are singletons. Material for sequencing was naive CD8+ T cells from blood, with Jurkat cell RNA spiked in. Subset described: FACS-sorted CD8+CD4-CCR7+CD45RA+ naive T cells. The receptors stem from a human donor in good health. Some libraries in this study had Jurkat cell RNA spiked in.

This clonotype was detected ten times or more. CDR3 amino acids: CSARDYRGQETQYF. The CDR3 DNA reads as TGCAGTGCTAGAGATTACAGGGGTCAAGAGACCCAGTACTTC. The chain is built from TRBV20-1 and TRBJ2-5, with 7 bases matching TRBD1. The V gene end was trimmed by 0 bases and the J gene end by 2 bases; junction bases not matched to a gene: 3. Germline lookup yields CDR1 DFQATT and CDR2 SNEGSKA (reference sequence). The CDR3 is 14 amino acids.

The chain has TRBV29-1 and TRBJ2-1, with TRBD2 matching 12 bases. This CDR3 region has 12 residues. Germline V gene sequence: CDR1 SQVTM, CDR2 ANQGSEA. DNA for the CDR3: TGCAGGGCGTCTAGCGGGAGGGATGAGCAGTTCTTC. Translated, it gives CRASSGRDEQFF.

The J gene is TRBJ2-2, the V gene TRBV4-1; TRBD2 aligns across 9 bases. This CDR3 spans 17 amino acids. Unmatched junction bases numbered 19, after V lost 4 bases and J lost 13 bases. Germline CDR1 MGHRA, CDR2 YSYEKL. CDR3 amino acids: CASSLPPGTSIAGGLFF. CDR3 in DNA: TGCGCCAGCAGCCTACCGCCCGGGACTAGCATAGCCGGAGGGCTGTTTTTT.

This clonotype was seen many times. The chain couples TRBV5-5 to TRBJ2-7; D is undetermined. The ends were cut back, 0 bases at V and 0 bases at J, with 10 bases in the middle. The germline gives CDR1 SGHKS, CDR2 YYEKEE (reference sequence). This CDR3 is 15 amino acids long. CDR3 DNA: TGTGCCAGCAGCTTGGCGGCGGCAGCCTCCTACGAGCAGTACTTC. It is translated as CASSLAAAASYEQYF.

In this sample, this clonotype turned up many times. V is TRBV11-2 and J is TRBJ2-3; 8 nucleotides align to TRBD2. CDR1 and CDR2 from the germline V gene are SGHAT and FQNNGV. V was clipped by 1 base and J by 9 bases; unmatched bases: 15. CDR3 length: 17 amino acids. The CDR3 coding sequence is TGTGCCAGCAGCTTAGGACCGACTAGCGTATCGGCGGGGACGCAGTATTTT. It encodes CASSLGPTSVSAGTQYF. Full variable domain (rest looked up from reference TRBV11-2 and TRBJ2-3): EAGVAQSPRYKIIEKRQSVAFWCNPISGHATLYWYQQILGQGPKLLIQFQNNGVVDDSQLPKDRFSAERLKGVDSTLKIQPAKLEDSAVYLCASSLGPTSVSAGTQYFGPGTRLTVL.

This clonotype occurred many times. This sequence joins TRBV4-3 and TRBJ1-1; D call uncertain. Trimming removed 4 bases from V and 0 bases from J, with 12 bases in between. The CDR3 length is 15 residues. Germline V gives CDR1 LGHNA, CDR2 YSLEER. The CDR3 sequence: CASSLSRALNTEAFF. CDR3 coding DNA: TGCGCCAGCAGCCTCTCGAGGGCCCTGAACACTGAAGCTTTCTTT.

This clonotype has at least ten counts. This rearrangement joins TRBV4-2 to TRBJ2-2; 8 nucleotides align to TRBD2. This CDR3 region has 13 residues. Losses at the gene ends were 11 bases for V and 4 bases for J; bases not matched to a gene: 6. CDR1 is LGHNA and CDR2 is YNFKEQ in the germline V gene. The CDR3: CAATGGATGELFF. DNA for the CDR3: TGTGCCGCCACGGGGGGGGCCACCGGGGAGCTGTTTTTT.

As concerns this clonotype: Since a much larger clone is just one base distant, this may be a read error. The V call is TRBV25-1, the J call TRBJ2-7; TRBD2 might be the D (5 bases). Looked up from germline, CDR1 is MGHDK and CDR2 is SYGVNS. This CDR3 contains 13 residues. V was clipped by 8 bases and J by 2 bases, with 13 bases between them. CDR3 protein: CASVKEATYEQYF. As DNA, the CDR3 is TGTGCCAGCGTTAAGGAGGCCACCTACGAGCAGTACTTC.

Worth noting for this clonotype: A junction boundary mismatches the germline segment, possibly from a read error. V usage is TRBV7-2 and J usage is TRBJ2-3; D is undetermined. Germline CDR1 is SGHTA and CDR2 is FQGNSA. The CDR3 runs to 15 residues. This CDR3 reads CASSPLTSGTDTQYF. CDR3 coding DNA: TGTGCCAGCAGCCCCCTTACCTCGGGCACAGATACGCAGTACTTT.

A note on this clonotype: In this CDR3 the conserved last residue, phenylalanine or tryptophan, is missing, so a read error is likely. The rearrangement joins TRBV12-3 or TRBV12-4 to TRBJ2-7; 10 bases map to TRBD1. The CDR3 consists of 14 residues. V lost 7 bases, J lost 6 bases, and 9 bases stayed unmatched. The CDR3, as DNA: TGTGCCAGCAACACCGACAGGGGGCTTGTCGAGCAGTACCTC. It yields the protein CASNTDRGLVEQYL.

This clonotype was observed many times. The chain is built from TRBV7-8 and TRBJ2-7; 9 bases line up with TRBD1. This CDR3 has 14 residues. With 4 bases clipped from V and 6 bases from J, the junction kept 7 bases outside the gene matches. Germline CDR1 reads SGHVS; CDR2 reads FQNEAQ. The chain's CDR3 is CASSSRDRVPEQYF. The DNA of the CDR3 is TGTGCCAGCAGCTCCCGGGACAGGGTTCCCGAGCAGTACTTC. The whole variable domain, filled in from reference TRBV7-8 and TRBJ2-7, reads GAGVSQSPRYKVAKRGQDVALRCDPISGHVSLFWYQQALGQGPEFLTYFQNEAQLDKSGLPSDRFFAERPEGSVSTLKIQRTQQEDSAVYLCASSSRDRVPEQYFGPGTRLTVT.

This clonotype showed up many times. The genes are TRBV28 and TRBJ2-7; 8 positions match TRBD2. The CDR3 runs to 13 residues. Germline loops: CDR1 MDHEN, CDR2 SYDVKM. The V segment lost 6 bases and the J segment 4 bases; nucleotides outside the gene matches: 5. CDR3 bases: TGTGCCAGCAGCCCATCGGGGGGGTACGAGCAGTACTTC. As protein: CASSPSGGYEQYF.

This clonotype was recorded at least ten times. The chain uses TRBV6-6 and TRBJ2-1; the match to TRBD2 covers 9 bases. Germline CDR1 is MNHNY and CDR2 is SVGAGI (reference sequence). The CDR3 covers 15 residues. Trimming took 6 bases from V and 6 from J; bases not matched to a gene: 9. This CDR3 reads CASSLAGLNVNEQFF. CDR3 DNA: TGTGCCAGCAGCCTAGCGGGACTCAACGTCAATGAGCAGTTCTTC.

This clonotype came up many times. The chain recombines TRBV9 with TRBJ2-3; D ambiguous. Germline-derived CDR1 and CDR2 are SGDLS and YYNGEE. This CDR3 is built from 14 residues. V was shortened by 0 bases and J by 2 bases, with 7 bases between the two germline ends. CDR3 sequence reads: CASSVGRLTDTQYF. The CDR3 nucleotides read TGTGCCAGCAGCGTAGGGCGGCTCACAGATACGCAGTATTTT.

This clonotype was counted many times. The CDR3 loop is CSASGVWVQGIAKNIQYF. DNA for the CDR3: TGCAGTGCTAGCGGTGTGTGGGTACAGGGGATAGCCAAAAACATTCAGTACTTC. V is TRBV20-1 and J is TRBJ2-4; 7 bases align to TRBD1. CDR1 and CDR2 from the germline V gene are DFQATT and SNEGSKA (reference sequence). The CDR3 length is 18 residues. After removal of 3 bases from V and 0 bases from J, the junction contained 14 bases not matched to a gene.

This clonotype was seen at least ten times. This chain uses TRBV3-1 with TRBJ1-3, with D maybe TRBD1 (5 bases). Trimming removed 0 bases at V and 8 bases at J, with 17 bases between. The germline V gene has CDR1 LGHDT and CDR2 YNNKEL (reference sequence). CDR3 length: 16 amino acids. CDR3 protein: CASSQDGHLEEDTIYF. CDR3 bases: TGTGCCAGCAGCCAAGATGGACACTTGGAGGAGGACACCATATATTTT.

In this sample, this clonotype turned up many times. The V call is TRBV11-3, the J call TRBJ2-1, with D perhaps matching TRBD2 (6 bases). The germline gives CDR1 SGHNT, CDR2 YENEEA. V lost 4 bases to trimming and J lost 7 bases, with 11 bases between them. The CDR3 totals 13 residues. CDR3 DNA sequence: TGTGCCAGCAGCTGGGGGAGGTGGAATGAGCAGTTCTTC. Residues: CASSWGRWNEQFF.

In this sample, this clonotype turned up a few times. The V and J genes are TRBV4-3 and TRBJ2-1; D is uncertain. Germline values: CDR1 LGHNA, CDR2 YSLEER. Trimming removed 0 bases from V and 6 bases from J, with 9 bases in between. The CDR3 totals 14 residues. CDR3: CASSQDRAANEQFF. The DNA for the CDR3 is TGCGCCAGCAGCCAAGATAGGGCGGCCAATGAGCAGTTCTTC.

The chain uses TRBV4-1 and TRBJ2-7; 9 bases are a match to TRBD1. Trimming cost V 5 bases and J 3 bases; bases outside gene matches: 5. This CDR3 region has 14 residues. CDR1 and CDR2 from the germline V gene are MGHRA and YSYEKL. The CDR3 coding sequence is TGCGCCAGCAGCTCTCGGACAGGGGTCTACGAGCAGTACTTC. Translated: CASSSRTGVYEQYF.

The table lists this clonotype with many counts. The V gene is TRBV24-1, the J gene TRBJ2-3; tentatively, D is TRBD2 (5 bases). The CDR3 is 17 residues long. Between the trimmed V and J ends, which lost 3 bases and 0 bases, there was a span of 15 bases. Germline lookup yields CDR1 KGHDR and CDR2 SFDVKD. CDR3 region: CATSDPTGLTSTDTQYF. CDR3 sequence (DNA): TGTGCCACCAGTGATCCCACCGGACTGACTAGCACAGATACGCAGTATTTT.

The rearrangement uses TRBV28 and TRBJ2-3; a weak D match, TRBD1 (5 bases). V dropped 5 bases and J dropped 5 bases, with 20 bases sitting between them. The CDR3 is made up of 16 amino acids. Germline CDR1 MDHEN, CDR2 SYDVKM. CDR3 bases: TGTGCCAGCAGTCCTTTGGTAGGGGCGGCGGTAGATACGCAGTATTTT. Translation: CASSPLVGAAVDTQYF.

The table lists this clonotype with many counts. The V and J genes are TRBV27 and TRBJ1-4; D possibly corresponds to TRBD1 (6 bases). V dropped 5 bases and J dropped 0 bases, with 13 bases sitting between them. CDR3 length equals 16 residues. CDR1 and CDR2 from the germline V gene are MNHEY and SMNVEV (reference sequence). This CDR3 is CASSVGGIATNEKLFF. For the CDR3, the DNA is TGTGCCAGCAGTGTAGGGGGGATTGCAACTAATGAAAAACTGTTTTTT.

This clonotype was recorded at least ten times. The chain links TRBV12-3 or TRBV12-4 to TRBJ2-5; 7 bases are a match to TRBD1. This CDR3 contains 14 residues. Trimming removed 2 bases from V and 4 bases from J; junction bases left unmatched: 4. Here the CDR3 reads CASSLSGGVETQYF. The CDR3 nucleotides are TGTGCCAGCAGTTTATCAGGGGGAGTAGAGACCCAGTACTTC.

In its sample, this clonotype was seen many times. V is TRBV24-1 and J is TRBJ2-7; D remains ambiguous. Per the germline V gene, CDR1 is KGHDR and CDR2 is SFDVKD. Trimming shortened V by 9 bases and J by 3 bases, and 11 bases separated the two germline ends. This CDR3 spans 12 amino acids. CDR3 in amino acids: CATQGRNYEQYF. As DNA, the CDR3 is TGTGCCACCCAAGGACGGAACTACGAGCAGTACTTC.

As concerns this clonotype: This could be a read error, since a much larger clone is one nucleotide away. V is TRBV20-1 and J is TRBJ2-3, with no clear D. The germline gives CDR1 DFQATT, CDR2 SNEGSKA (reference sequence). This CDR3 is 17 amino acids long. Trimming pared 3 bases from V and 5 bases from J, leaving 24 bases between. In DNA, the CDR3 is TGCAGTGCTAGCTCTCATAAGGACCTCCATCTCTTAGATACGCAGTATTTT. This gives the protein CSASSHKDLHLLDTQYF.

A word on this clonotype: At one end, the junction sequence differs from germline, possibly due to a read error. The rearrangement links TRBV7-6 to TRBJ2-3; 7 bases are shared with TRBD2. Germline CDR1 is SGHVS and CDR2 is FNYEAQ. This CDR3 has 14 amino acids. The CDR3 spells CASSLASGTDAQYF. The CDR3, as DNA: TGCGCCAGCAGCTTGGCTAGCGGCACAGATGCGCAGTATTTT.

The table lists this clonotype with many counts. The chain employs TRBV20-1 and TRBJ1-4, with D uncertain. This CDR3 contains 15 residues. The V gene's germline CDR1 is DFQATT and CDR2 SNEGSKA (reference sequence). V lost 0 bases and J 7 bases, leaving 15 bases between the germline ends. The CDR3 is CSARDTNEPSEKLFF. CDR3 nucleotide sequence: TGCAGTGCTAGAGACACAAACGAACCATCTGAAAAACTGTTTTTT.

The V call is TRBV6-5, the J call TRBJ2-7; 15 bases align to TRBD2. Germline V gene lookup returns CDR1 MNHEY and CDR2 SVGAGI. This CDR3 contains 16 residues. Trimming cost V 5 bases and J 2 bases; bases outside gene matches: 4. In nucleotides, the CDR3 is TGTGCCAGCAGTGAGGGGACTAGCGGGAGGACCTACGAGCAGTACTTC. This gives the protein CASSEGTSGRTYEQYF.

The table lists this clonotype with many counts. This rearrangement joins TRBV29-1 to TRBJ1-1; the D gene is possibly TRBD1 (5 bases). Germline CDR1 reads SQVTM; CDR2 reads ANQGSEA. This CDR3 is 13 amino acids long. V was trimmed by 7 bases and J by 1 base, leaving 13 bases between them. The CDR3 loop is CSGFADTNTEAFF. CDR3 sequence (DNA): TGCAGCGGATTTGCGGACACGAACACTGAAGCTTTCTTT.